One and the same sample provided the 26 T cell receptor beta chains below, sequenced in a study of T cells expressing NK-cell markers. TCRdb derives one entry per CDR3 protein from the 5' RACE reads, leaving out DNA. The sample holds about 300,000 distinct CDR3 sequences. The sequencing sample was made of blood T cells: a sorted CD56 or NKG2C T cell subset, CD4+ or CD8+ T cells, or bulk PBMC T cells (not recorded which). The receptors come from a woman aged 18 to 75 in good health.

CDR3 sequence: CASSLAGDGDTQYF. The chain is built from TRBV12-3 or TRBV12-4 and TRBJ2-3. This CDR3 is built from 14 residues.

The rearrangement joins TRBV20-1 to TRBJ2-3; TCRdb calls TRBD2, which cannot be checked without DNA. Germline lookup yields CDR1 DFQATT and CDR2 SNEGSKA (reference sequence). This CDR3 spans 13 amino acids. CDR3: CSAETSGTDTQYF.

The CDR3 loop reads CASSVNSARGLSNNEQFF. V gene TRBV2 combines with J gene TRBJ2-1; TCRdb returns TRBD1, unconfirmable since there is no DNA. CDR1 is SNHLY, CDR2 FYNNEI, per germline. The CDR3 runs 18 residues.

The rearrangement uses TRBV5-1 and TRBJ2-3; the D call from TCRdb, TRBD2, cannot be confirmed without DNA. The germline gives CDR1 SGHRS, CDR2 YFSETQ. The CDR3 is 14 amino acids. This chain's CDR3 is CASSPLAGVDTQYF.

V gene TRBV20-1 combines with J gene TRBJ1-2; the D gene TCRdb calls, TRBD1, cannot be checked with no DNA. This CDR3 region has 12 residues. From germline, CDR1 is DFQATT and CDR2 SNEGSKA (reference sequence). CDR3 sequence: CSAPGTDYGYTF.

The CDR3 region is CAWSVKSRDTEAFF. This sequence joins TRBV30 and TRBJ1-1. The CDR3 covers 14 residues. CDR1 GTSNPN and CDR2 SVGIG come from the germline V gene (reference sequence).

The chain joins TRBV29-1 to TRBJ2-1; with no DNA, the TCRdb D assignment of TRBD1 cannot be verified. CDR1 is SQVTM, CDR2 ANQGSEA, per germline. The CDR3 runs to 14 residues. The CDR3 is CSVHTGDSYNEQFF.

This chain connects TRBV20-1 to TRBJ2-7; TCRdb's D call, TRBD1, is unchecked because there is no DNA. This CDR3 comprises 12 residues. Germline assignment: CDR1 DFQATT and CDR2 SNEGSKA (reference sequence). CDR3 sequence reads: CSGGVSVYEQYF.

The chain joins TRBV5-1 to TRBJ1-2; checking the TCRdb D call of TRBD1 is not possible without DNA. This CDR3 spans 14 amino acids. Germline values: CDR1 SGHRS, CDR2 YFSETQ. CDR3 region: CASSLILPGYGYTF.

The chain is built from TRBV7-6 and TRBJ1-6. Germline V lookup: CDR1 SGHVS, CDR2 FNYEAQ. The CDR3 is 14 residues long. CDR3: CASSSGIYNSPLHF.

This chain joins TRBV20-1 and TRBJ2-7; TCRdb reports TRBD2, a call that lacks DNA to check it against. The germline V gene has CDR1 DFQATT and CDR2 SNEGSKA (reference sequence). This CDR3 region has 15 residues. CDR3 amino acids: CSARTSGRARYEQYF.

The chain couples TRBV5-1 to TRBJ2-7; there is no DNA to check the TCRdb D call of TRBD2. There are 14 residues in the CDR3. Per the germline V gene, CDR1 is SGHRS and CDR2 is YFSETQ. CDR3 loop: CASSPRDFSGEQYF.

The J gene is TRBJ2-1, the V gene TRBV20-1. The CDR3 extends over 14 amino acids. Per germline, CDR1 DFQATT and CDR2 SNEGSKA (reference sequence). The chain's CDR3 is CSARGTSYDNEQFF.

The chain is built from TRBV7-6 and TRBJ2-2; there is no DNA to check the TCRdb D call of TRBD2. Germline-derived CDR1 and CDR2 are SGHVS and FNYEAQ. The CDR3 sequence is 18 residues long. CDR3: CASSLGPAGLGHTGELFF.

V and J are TRBV19 and TRBJ2-1; TCRdb's D call of TRBD2 is untestable without DNA. Germline-derived CDR1 and CDR2 are LNHDA and SQIVND (reference sequence). The CDR3 consists of 16 residues. The CDR3 sequence: CASSGARGGSYNEQFF.

The chain employs TRBV29-1 and TRBJ1-1. Per germline, CDR1 SQVTM and CDR2 ANQGSEA. The CDR3 is 13 residues long. The CDR3 sequence: CSVEKDRNTEAFF.

V usage is TRBV24-1 and J usage is TRBJ2-1; TCRdb lists TRBD2, though no DNA is available to test this call. Germline V gene sequence: CDR1 KGHDR, CDR2 SFDVKD. This CDR3 is built from 14 residues. The CDR3 region is CATSGQRSNNEQFF.

The chain combines TRBV20-1 with TRBJ1-2; the TCRdb D gene call, TRBD1, has no DNA to confirm it. CDR3 size: 13 residues. Germline V gene sequence: CDR1 DFQATT, CDR2 SNEGSKA (reference sequence). The CDR3 is CSATPTGGSGYTF.

This rearrangement joins TRBV4-2 to TRBJ2-1; TCRdb's D call, TRBD2, is unchecked because there is no DNA. The CDR3 totals 17 residues. Germline-derived CDR1 and CDR2 are LGHNA and YNFKEQ. CDR3 residues: CASSPDIAGVRWDEQFF.

The rearrangement uses TRBV12-3 or TRBV12-4 and TRBJ2-5; TCRdb designates TRBD1, a call that cannot be tested without DNA. CDR3 size: 15 residues. The CDR3 protein is CASRPHQGIGETQYF.

This chain joins TRBV20-1 and TRBJ2-4; TCRdb outputs TRBD1, but without DNA this stays unchecked. The CDR3 consists of 12 residues. Germline V gene data show CDR1 as DFQATT and CDR2 as SNEGSKA (reference sequence). The CDR3 protein is CSASGTENIQYF.

The chain combines TRBV2 with TRBJ2-1; TCRdb gives TRBD2 as the D gene, but with no DNA this cannot be confirmed. Germline CDR1 reads SNHLY; CDR2 reads FYNNEI. This CDR3 spans 14 amino acids. Here the CDR3 reads CASSGLAGVVEQFF.

The V gene is TRBV24-1, the J gene TRBJ1-5; lacking DNA, the TRBD1 call made by TCRdb goes unchecked. CDR3 length: 14 amino acids. CDR1 and CDR2 from the germline V gene are KGHDR and SFDVKD. The CDR3 loop is CATGTGMRNQPQHF.

This chain connects TRBV7-9 to TRBJ1-1; TCRdb selects TRBD1, and the lack of DNA leaves this call unchecked. The CDR3 runs 13 residues. The germline CDR1 and CDR2 sequences are SEHNR and FQNEAQ (reference sequence). The CDR3 sequence is CASSLATGNEAFF.

The CDR3 loop reads CASSLTPGGYTF. This sequence joins TRBV5-6 and TRBJ1-2; the D call of TRBD1 rests on TCRdb alone, since no DNA is present to check it. The germline V gene has CDR1 SGHDT and CDR2 YYEEEE. The CDR3 totals 12 residues.

The V call is TRBV25-1, the J call TRBJ2-5. CDR1 and CDR2 from the germline V gene are MGHDK and SYGVNS. CDR3 length equals 14 residues. The CDR3 is CASSIRKGQETQYF.